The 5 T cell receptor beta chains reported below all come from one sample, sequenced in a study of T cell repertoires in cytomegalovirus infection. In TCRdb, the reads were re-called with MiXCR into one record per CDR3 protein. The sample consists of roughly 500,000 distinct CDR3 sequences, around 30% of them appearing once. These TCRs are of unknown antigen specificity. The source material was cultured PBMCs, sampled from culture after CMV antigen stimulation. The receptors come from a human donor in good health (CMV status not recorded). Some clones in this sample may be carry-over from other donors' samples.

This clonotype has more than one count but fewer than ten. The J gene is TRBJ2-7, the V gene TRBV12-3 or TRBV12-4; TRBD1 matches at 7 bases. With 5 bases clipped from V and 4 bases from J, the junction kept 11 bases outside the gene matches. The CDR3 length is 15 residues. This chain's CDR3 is CASSQPEGGVYEQYF. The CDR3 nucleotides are TGTGCCAGCAGTCAGCCGGAAGGGGGCGTTTACGAGCAGTACTTC.

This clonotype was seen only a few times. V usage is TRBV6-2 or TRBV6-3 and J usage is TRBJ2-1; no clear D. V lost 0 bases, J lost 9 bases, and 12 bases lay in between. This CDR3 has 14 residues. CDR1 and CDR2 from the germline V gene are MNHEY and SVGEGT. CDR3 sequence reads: CASSYSHGLGEQFF. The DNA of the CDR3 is TGTGCCAGCAGTTACTCTCATGGTCTTGGTGAGCAGTTCTTC.

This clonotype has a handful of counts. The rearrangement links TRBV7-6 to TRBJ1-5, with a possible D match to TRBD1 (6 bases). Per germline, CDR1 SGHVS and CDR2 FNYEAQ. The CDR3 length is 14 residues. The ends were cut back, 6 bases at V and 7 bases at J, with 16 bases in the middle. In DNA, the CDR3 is TGTGCCAGCAGTCCTATGGGGGGGCGCCAGCCCCAGCATTTT. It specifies CASSPMGGRQPQHF. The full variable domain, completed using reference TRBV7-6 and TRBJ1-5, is GAGVSQSPRYKVTKRGQDVALRCDPISGHVSLYWYRQALGQGPEFLTYFNYEAQQDKSGLPNDRFSAERPEGSISTLTIQRTEQRDSAMYRCASSPMGGRQPQHFGDGTRLSIL.

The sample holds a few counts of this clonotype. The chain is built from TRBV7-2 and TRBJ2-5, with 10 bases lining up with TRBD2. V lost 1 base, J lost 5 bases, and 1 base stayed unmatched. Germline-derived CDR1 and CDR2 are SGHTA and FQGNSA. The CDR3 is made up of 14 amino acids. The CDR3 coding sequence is TGTGCCAGCAGCTTAGTAGCGGGAGGCGAGACCCAGTACTTC. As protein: CASSLVAGGETQYF. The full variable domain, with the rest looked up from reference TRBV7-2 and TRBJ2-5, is GAGVSQSPSNKVTEKGKDVELRCDPISGHTALYWYRQSLGQGLEFLIYFQGNSAPDKSGLPSDRFSAERTGGSVSTLTIQRTQQEDSAVYLCASSLVAGGETQYFGPGTRLLVL.

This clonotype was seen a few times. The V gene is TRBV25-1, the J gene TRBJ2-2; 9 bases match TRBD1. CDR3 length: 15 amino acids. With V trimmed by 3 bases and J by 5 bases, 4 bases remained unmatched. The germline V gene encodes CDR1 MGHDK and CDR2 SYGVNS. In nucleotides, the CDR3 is TGTGCCAGCAGTGAGGGACAGGGAAGAACCGGGGAGCTGTTTTTT. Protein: CASSEGQGRTGELFF.